This is a list of T cell receptor beta chains from one sample in a study of patients and donors after allogeneic stem cell transplantation. TCRdb recomputed calls from the RT-PCR reads with MiXCR, one row per CDR3 protein. The sample yields over 200,000 distinct CDR3 sequences, over 30% seen once. Source material: blood, either unsorted or a sorted T cell fraction (not recorded which). These receptors were taken from a human donor who was either an allogeneic HSCT recipient or a stem cell or donor lymphocyte infusion donor (not recorded which). It is not recorded whose cells these are; they may come from a transplant donor. CDR3s include the opening cysteine and the closing phenylalanine or tryptophan. D genes are given only for firm matches. Size is omitted from some rows. Given values are once, few, many or a class for expanded clones.

TRBV20-1	NA	NA	TRBJ1-2	CSARARDTNYGYTF	TGCAGTGCCCGCGCCCGGGACACGAACTATGGCTACACCTTC
TRBV4-3	NA	few	TRBJ1-5	CASSQDVMGSAGNQPQHF	TGCGCCAGCAGCCAAGATGTTATGGGCTCGGCAGGCAATCAGCCCCAGCATTTT
TRBV6-2/TRBV6-3	NA	NA	TRBJ1-5	CASGVGGQPQHF	TGTGCCAGCGGGGTTGGAGGTCAGCCCCAGCATTTT
TRBV18	TRBD1	few	TRBJ2-3	CASSLGTVSTDTQYF	TGTGCCAGCAGCTTGGGGACAGTTAGCACAGATACGCAGTATTTT
TRBV5-1	TRBD2	NA	TRBJ2-3	CASSLSSGVYTQYF	TGCGCCAGCAGCTTAAGTAGCGGGGTTTATACGCAGTATTTT
TRBV10-3	NA	NA	TRBJ2-5	CAISDGRKPQETQYF	TGTGCCATCAGTGACGGGCGCAAGCCCCAAGAGACCCAGTACTTC
TRBV6-6	TRBD1	few	TRBJ1-6	CASSYGTDYNSPLHF	TGTGCCAGCAGTTACGGGACAGACTATAATTCACCCCTCCACTTT
TRBV9	NA	NA	TRBJ1-6	CASSVARNNSPLHF	TGTGCCAGCAGCGTCGCCAGGAATAATTCACCCCTCCACTTT
TRBV5-1	NA	NA	TRBJ1-3	CASSLDPGASGNTIYF	TGCGCCAGCAGCTTGGATCCTGGGGCCTCTGGAAACACCATATATTTT
TRBV30	NA	few	TRBJ1-1	CAWSAYTEAFF	TGTGCCTGGAGTGCCTACACTGAAGCTTTCTTT
TRBV19	NA	few	TRBJ1-1	CASSKTGNTEAFF	TGTGCCAGTTCCAAGACAGGGAACACTGAAGCTTTCTTT
TRBV9	NA	NA	TRBJ1-4	CASSAHSGLKEKLFF	TGTGCCAGCAGCGCTCACAGTGGCTTAAAAGAAAAACTGTTTTTT
TRBV4-3	NA	few	TRBJ1-2	CASSQRDTREGYTF	TGCGCCAGCAGCCAACGAGACACCCGAGAGGGCTACACCTTC
TRBV29-1	TRBD1	NA	TRBJ1-1	CSVGTALNTEAFF	TGCAGCGTCGGGACAGCCCTGAACACTGAAGCTTTCTTT
TRBV20-1	TRBD1	NA	TRBJ1-1	CSARGDRASRNTEAFF	TGCAGTGCTAGAGGTGACAGGGCATCAAGGAACACTGAAGCTTTCTTT
TRBV7-2	TRBD1	NA	TRBJ1-6	CASSATSRQGPDF	TGTGCCAGCAGCGCGACTTCTCGACAGGGTCCGGATTTT
TRBV7-9	TRBD1	few	TRBJ2-2	CASSFPGTGYTGELFF	TGTGCCAGCAGCTTCCCCGGGACAGGGTACACCGGGGAGCTGTTTTTT
TRBV7-9	NA	few	TRBJ1-2	CASSLDSFAYGYTF	TGTGCCAGCAGCTTGGACAGCTTTGCCTATGGCTACACCTTC
TRBV10-3	NA	few	TRBJ1-5	CAISDVSGTNQPQHF	TGTGCCATCAGTGATGTATCAGGGACCAATCAGCCCCAGCATTTT
TRBV7-2	TRBD2	NA	TRBJ2-2	CASSFTSGGLTNTGELFF	TGTGCCAGCAGCTTTACGAGCGGGGGCCTTACGAACACCGGGGAGCTGTTTTTT
TRBV27	NA	few	TRBJ1-5	CASSQLVGQPQHF	TGTGCCAGCAGTCAGTTAGTGGGCCAGCCCCAGCATTTT
TRBV29-1	NA	NA	TRBJ2-5	CSVPGRNQETQYF	TGCAGCGTCCCCGGACGCAACCAAGAGACCCAGTACTTC
TRBV15	NA	few	TRBJ1-1	CASTRQAYGTEAFF	TGTGCCAGCACCCGACAAGCCTACGGCACTGAAGCTTTCTTT
TRBV7-3	TRBD1	once	TRBJ2-5	CASSRTGRETQYF	TGTGCCAGCAGTCGGACAGGCCGGGAGACCCAGTACTTC
TRBV6-1	NA	few	TRBJ1-2	CASSEAGGYYGYTF	TGTGCCAGCAGTGAAGCGGGAGGGTATTATGGCTACACCTTC
TRBV7-2	NA	NA	TRBJ1-2	CASSLSQGGNGYTF	TGTGCCAGCAGCTTATCTCAGGGAGGAAATGGCTACACCTTC
TRBV15	TRBD2	NA	TRBJ2-3	CATSRVAGGQNTQYF	TGTGCCACCAGCAGAGTAGCGGGGGGGCAAAATACGCAGTATTTT
TRBV4-3	NA	NA	TRBJ2-3	CASSQDWGRDTQYF	TGCGCCAGCAGCCAAGACTGGGGGCGAGATACGCAGTATTTT
TRBV12-3/TRBV12-4	NA	NA	TRBJ1-1	CASSFPALNTEAFF	TGTGCCAGCAGTTTCCCGGCTCTGAACACTGAAGCTTTCTTT
TRBV5-1	NA	NA	TRBJ1-1	CASTYRDVATEAFF	TGCGCCAGCACCTACAGGGATGTCGCCACTGAAGCTTTCTTT
TRBV12-3/TRBV12-4	NA	NA	TRBJ1-1	CASSLGRVIEAFF	TGTGCCAGCAGTTTAGGCCGGGTAATCGAAGCTTTCTTT
TRBV19	NA	NA	TRBJ1-4	CASSRSAGTSNEKLFF	TGTGCCAGTAGTAGATCGGCTGGCACCTCTAATGAAAAACTGTTTTTT
TRBV4-3	NA	NA	TRBJ1-2	CASSQDEGRGGYTF	TGCGCCAGCAGCCAAGATGAGGGCAGGGGAGGCTACACCTTC
TRBV7-8	NA	few	TRBJ1-3	CASTLEGTGFSGNTIYF	TGTGCCAGCACCCTAGAGGGCACAGGCTTCTCTGGAAACACCATATATTTT
TRBV7-2	NA	NA	TRBJ1-6	CASSLANGFYSPLHF	TGTGCCAGCAGCTTAGCAAACGGGTTTTATTCACCCCTCCACTTT
TRBV6-5	NA	NA	TRBJ1-6	CASSYSGVGGSPLHF	TGTGCCAGCAGTTACTCAGGCGTGGGAGGATCACCCCTCCACTTT
TRBV10-3	NA	NA	TRBJ2-1	CAISASNEQFF	TGTGCCATCAGTGCATCCAATGAGCAGTTCTTC
TRBV20-1	NA	few	TRBJ2-4	CSAKDRRLAKNIQYF	TGCAGTGCTAAGGACAGACGATTAGCCAAAAACATTCAGTACTTC
TRBV5-1	NA	NA	TRBJ1-2	CASSLRGLEFIYGYTF	TGCGCCAGCAGCTTGAGGGGCCTGGAGTTCATCTATGGCTACACCTTC